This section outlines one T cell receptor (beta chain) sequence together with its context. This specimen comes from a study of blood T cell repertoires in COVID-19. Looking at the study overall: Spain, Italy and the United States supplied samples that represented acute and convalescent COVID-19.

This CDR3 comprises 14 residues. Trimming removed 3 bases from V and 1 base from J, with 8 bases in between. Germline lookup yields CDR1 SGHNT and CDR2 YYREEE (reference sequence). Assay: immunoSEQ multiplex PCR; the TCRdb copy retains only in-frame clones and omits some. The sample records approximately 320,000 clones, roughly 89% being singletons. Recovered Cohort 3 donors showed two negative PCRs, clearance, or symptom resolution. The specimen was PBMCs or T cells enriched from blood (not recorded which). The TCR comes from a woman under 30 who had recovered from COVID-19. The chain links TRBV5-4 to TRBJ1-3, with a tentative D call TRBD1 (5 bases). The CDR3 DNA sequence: TGTGCCAGCAGCTCTCAGGGTTCTGGAAACACCATATATTTT. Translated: CASSSQGSGNTIYF. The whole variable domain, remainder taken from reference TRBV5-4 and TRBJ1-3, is ETGVTQSPTHLIKTRGQQVTLRCSSQSGHNTVSWYQQALGQGPQFIFQYYREEENGRGNFPPRFSGLQFPNYSSELNVNALELDDSALYLCASSSQGSGNTIYFGEGSWLTVV.